Presented here are 21 T cell receptor beta chains from one specimen sequenced in a study of CD8 T cells in Susac syndrome. RNA in amounts of roughly 0.5 to 1 ug was reverse transcribed with random hexamers. From the immunoSEQ multiplex PCR reads, TCRdb called clonotypes with MiXCR, one entry per CDR3 protein. This table holds around 140,000 distinct CDR3 sequences, about 95% found once. The material sequenced was CD4+ T cells from PBMCs. These receptors were obtained from a human donor with multiple sclerosis.

The V gene is TRBV27, the J gene TRBJ2-5; tentative D call: TRBD2 (7 bases). The CDR3 extends over 14 amino acids. Germline V gene data show CDR1 as MNHEY and CDR2 as SMNVEV (reference sequence). Deletions cut 8 bases from V and 4 bases from J, with 17 bases between. In DNA form, the CDR3 reads TGTGCCAGCGGTCTCTGGGGGGGGCGAGAGACCCAGTACTTC. It codes for CASGLWGGRETQYF.

V is TRBV6-2 or TRBV6-3 and J is TRBJ2-7; D is unclear. The length of the CDR3 is 13 residues. The V end lost 7 bases, the J end lost 2 bases, and 12 bases lay between the germline ends. CDR1 is MNHEY and CDR2 is SVGEGT in the germline V gene. CDR3 sequence reads: CASNLTPAYEQYF. CDR3 DNA sequence: TGTGCCAGCAACTTAACTCCCGCCTACGAGCAGTACTTC.

J is TRBJ2-3 and V is TRBV29-1; tentatively, D is TRBD1 (6 bases). V was clipped by 5 bases and J by 2 bases, with 8 bases between them. This CDR3 is built from 12 residues. Germline lookup yields CDR1 SQVTM and CDR2 ANQGSEA. The CDR3 here is CSVWDNTDTQYF. The CDR3 DNA reads as TGCAGCGTTTGGGACAACACAGATACGCAGTATTTT.

The chain is built from TRBV20-1 and TRBJ1-5, with TRBD1 as a possible D gene (5 bases). This CDR3 contains 17 residues. Germline lookup yields CDR1 DFQATT and CDR2 SNEGSKA (reference sequence). Trimming stripped 0 bases from V and 5 bases from J, with 20 bases between. The CDR3 DNA follows: TGCAGTGCTAGAGATGGGTCAAGAGGGGTCGGCGATCAGCCCCAGCATTTT. This gives the protein CSARDGSRGVGDQPQHF.

The chain links TRBV4-3 to TRBJ2-7; D call uncertain. Trimming stripped 2 bases from V and 5 bases from J, with 13 bases between. Germline V gene lookup returns CDR1 LGHNA and CDR2 YSLEER. This CDR3 has 14 residues. The DNA for the CDR3 is TGCGCCAGCAGCCAACTCCTCCAAGGCAACGAGCAGTACTTC. It translates to CASSQLLQGNEQYF.

V is TRBV29-1 and J is TRBJ1-2, with unresolved D. The CDR3 extends over 11 amino acids. The germline V gene has CDR1 SQVTM and CDR2 ANQGSEA. V gave up 7 bases and J gave up 4 bases, with 10 bases separating them. Here the CDR3 DNA reads TGCAGCGCCCTCCGGGGCTATGGCTACACCTTC. Translated: CSALRGYGYTF.

The J gene is TRBJ2-5, the V gene TRBV5-1; D not resolved. CDR3 size: 12 residues. The V gene lost 3 bases and the J gene lost 5 bases, with 8 bases spanning the gap. CDR1 SGHRS and CDR2 YFSETQ come from the germline V gene. The CDR3 protein is CASSSTRETQYF. In DNA form, the CDR3 reads TGCGCCAGCAGCTCGACCCGGGAGACCCAGTACTTC.

This chain joins TRBV3-1 and TRBJ1-2; tentative D call: TRBD1 (5 bases). V lost 4 bases and J 6 bases, leaving 21 bases between the germline ends. The CDR3 runs to 16 residues. Germline V lookup: CDR1 LGHDT, CDR2 YNNKEL (reference sequence). The chain's CDR3 is CASSPPLGREADGYTF. CDR3 in DNA: TGTGCCAGCAGCCCCCCCCTGGGCAGGGAGGCCGATGGCTACACCTTC.

This clonotype appeared a single time. The chain's CDR3 is CASSPRVLAGGETQYF. The CDR3 DNA sequence: TGTGCCAGCAGCCCAAGGGTCCTAGCGGGGGGAGAGACCCAGTACTTC. The chain carries TRBV7-2 and TRBJ2-5; 11 bases align to TRBD2. This CDR3 is 16 amino acids long. Losses at the gene ends were 5 bases for V and 4 bases for J; bases not matched to a gene: 9. Germline loops: CDR1 SGHTA, CDR2 FQGNSA.

CDR3 sequence: CAISDQTGSYEQYF. The CDR3 nucleotides read TGTGCCATCAGTGACCAGACAGGCTCCTACGAGCAGTACTTC. The V gene is TRBV10-3, the J gene TRBJ2-7; TRBD1 is a possible D gene (6 bases). The ends were cut back, 3 bases at V and 0 bases at J, with 9 bases in the middle. This CDR3 has 14 amino acids. Germline-derived CDR1 and CDR2 are ENHRY and SYGVKD.

The chain employs TRBV25-1 and TRBJ2-3, with D possibly matching TRBD2 (6 bases). The V end was cut by 2 bases, the J end by 2 bases, with 14 bases between. In germline, CDR1 is MGHDK, CDR2 SYGVNS. The CDR3 runs 16 residues. CDR3 protein: CASSEGDSRNTDTQYF. The DNA of the CDR3 is TGTGCCAGCAGTGAAGGGGACTCGAGGAACACAGATACGCAGTATTTT.

This chain connects TRBV13 to TRBJ1-5, with D unclear. Trimming took off 8 bases at V and 3 bases at J, with 8 bases between the two ends. In germline, CDR1 is PRHDT, CDR2 FYEKMQ (reference sequence). The CDR3 contains 12 residues. The DNA of the CDR3 is TGTGCCAGCGAAAAGGACAATCAGCCCCAGCATTTT. It codes for CASEKDNQPQHF.

The chain recombines TRBV14 with TRBJ1-5; D not certain. CDR1 is SGHDN and CDR2 is FVKESK in the germline V gene. V gave up 4 bases and J gave up 8 bases, with 12 bases separating them. CDR3 length: 13 residues. CDR3 sequence (DNA): TGTGCCAGCAGCCCCTCAGAAAGGGAGCCCCAGCATTTT. Its protein is CASSPSEREPQHF.

This clonotype was recorded only once. This chain joins TRBV24-1 and TRBJ2-2, with 10 positions matching TRBD2. Trimming at V came to 2 bases and at J to 4 bases, leaving 3 bases not matched to a gene. Germline CDR1 KGHDR, CDR2 SFDVKD. There are 16 residues in the CDR3. The CDR3 DNA sequence: TGTGCCACCAGTGATTCTACTAGCGGGATCACCGGGGAGCTGTTTTTT. Translated, it gives CATSDSTSGITGELFF.

This chain joins TRBV27 and TRBJ2-7; 9 nucleotides match TRBD1. The V gene's germline CDR1 is MNHEY and CDR2 SMNVEV (reference sequence). The CDR3 runs to 15 residues. The V segment lost 4 bases and the J segment 3 bases; nucleotides outside the gene matches: 7. Here the CDR3 reads CASSSQGAFNYEQYF. CDR3 DNA: TGTGCCAGCAGTTCACAGGGGGCTTTTAACTACGAGCAGTACTTC.

The chain joins TRBV3-1 to TRBJ1-2, with D tentatively TRBD1 (5 bases). The germline V and J ends were trimmed by 4 bases and 5 bases, with 20 bases remaining between them. This CDR3 region has 16 residues. The V gene's germline CDR1 is LGHDT and CDR2 YNNKEL (reference sequence). The CDR3 nucleotides are TGTGCCAGCAGCCCCCGCCTAGGACAAGCGCATTATGGCTACACCTTC. Translating gives CASSPRLGQAHYGYTF.

This clonotype was detected only once. This chain links TRBV12-3 or TRBV12-4 with TRBJ1-1; 10 bases match TRBD1. Trimming removed 4 bases from V and 0 bases from J; junction bases left unmatched: 2. The CDR3 runs to 15 residues. The CDR3 region has the DNA TGTGCCAGCAGTTGGGGACAGGGGTTGAACACTGAAGCTTTCTTT. It specifies CASSWGQGLNTEAFF.

This chain uses TRBV29-1 with TRBJ2-5; either TRBD1 or TRBD2 may fit D (5 bases each). This CDR3 region has 13 residues. With 5 bases removed from V and 2 bases from J, the gap between germline ends came to 12 bases. Germline loops: CDR1 SQVTM, CDR2 ANQGSEA. In DNA form, the CDR3 reads TGCAGCGTTCCGGCAGGGAGTCAAGAGACCCAGTACTTC. This gives the protein CSVPAGSQETQYF.

This clonotype is a singleton in its sample. This sequence joins TRBV20-1 and TRBJ2-6; TRBD1 agrees at 7 bases. Germline assignment: CDR1 DFQATT and CDR2 SNEGSKA (reference sequence). The V gene end was trimmed by 0 bases and the J gene end by 4 bases; junction bases not matched to a gene: 6. The CDR3 totals 16 residues. CDR3 bases: TGCAGTGCTAGAGAAGGACAGGCTTCAGGGGCCAACGTCCTGACTTTC. Translated, it gives CSAREGQASGANVLTF.

This CDR3 reads CASRSRGVTGELFF. For the CDR3, the DNA is TGTGCCAGCAGATCCCGAGGGGTGACCGGGGAGCTGTTTTTT. V and J are TRBV5-4 and TRBJ2-2; D may match TRBD1 or TRBD2 (5 bases each). Trimming stripped 5 bases from V and 5 bases from J, with 13 bases between. This CDR3 is built from 14 residues. CDR1 is SGHNT and CDR2 is YYREEE in the germline V gene (reference sequence).

This chain joins TRBV2 and TRBJ2-6; tentative D call: TRBD1 (5 bases). The germline V gene has CDR1 SNHLY and CDR2 FYNNEI. Trimming removed 2 bases at V and 0 bases at J, with 11 bases between. This CDR3 has 17 amino acids. DNA for the CDR3: TGTGCCAGCAGTGAAACCAGGACAAACTCTGGGGCCAACGTCCTGACTTTC. Protein: CASSETRTNSGANVLTF.